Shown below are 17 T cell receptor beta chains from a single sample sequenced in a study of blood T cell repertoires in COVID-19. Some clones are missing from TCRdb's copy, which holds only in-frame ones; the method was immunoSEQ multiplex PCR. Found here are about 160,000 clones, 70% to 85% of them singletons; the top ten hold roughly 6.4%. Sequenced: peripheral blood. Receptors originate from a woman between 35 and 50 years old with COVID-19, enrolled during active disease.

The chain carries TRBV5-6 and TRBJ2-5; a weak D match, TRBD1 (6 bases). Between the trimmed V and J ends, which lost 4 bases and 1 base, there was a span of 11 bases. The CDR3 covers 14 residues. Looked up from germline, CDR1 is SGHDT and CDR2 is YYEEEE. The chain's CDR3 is CASSRDRRQETQYF. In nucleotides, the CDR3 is TGTGCCAGCAGCCGCGACAGGCGCCAAGAGACCCAGTACTTC.

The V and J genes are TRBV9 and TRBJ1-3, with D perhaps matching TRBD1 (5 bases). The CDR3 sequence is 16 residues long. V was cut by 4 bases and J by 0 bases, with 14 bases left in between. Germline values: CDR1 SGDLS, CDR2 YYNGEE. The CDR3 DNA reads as TGTGCCAGCAGCACACGACAGAGCCCCTCTGGAAACACCATATATTTT. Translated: CASSTRQSPSGNTIYF. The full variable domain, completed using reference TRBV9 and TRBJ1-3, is DSGVTQTPKHLITATGQRVTLRCSPRSGDLSVYWYQQSLDQGLQFLIQYYNGEERAKGNILERFSAQQFPDLHSELNLSSLELGDSALYFCASSTRQSPSGNTIYFGEGSWLTVV.

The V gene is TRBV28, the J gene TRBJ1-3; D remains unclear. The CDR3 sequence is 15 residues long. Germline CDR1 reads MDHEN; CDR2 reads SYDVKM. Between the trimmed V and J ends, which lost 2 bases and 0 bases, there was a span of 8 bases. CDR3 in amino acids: CASSLTEHSGNTIYF. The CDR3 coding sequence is TGTGCCAGCAGTTTAACCGAGCACTCTGGAAACACCATATATTTT.

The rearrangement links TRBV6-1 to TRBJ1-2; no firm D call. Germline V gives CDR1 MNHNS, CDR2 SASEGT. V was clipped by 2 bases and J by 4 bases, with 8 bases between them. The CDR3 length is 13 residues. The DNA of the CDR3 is TGTGCCAGCAGTGAATCATTACTCTATGGCTACACCTTC. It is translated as CASSESLLYGYTF.

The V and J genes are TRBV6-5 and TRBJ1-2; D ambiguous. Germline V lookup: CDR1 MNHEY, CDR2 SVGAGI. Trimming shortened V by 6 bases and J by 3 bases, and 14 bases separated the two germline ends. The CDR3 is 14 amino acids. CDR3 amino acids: CASSSRDDYYGYTF. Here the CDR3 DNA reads TGTGCCAGCAGCTCCCGGGATGATTACTATGGCTACACCTTC.

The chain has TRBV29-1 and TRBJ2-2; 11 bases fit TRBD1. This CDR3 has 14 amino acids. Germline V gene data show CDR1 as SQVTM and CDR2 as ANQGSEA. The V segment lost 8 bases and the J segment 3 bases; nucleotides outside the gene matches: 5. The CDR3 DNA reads TGCAGCTCGAGGACAGGGGGCGACACCGGGGAGCTGTTTTTT. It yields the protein CSSRTGGDTGELFF.

The CDR3 region has the DNA TGTGCCAGCAGGCAGGGGGTAGCCAACGTCCTGACTTTC. Residues: CASRQGVANVLTF. The V gene is TRBV12-3 or TRBV12-4, the J gene TRBJ2-6; 7 nucleotides line up with TRBD1. J gave up 7 bases and V 6 bases, and 3 bases lay outside the gene matches. The CDR3 consists of 13 residues.

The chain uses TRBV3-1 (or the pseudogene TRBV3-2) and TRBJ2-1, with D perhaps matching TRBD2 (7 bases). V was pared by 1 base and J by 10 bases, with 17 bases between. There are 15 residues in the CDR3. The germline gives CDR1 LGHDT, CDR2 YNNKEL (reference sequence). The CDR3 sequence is CASSQVGGGLNEQFF. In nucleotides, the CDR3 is TGTGCCAGCAGCCAAGTGGGGGGGGGCCTCAACGAGCAGTTCTTC.

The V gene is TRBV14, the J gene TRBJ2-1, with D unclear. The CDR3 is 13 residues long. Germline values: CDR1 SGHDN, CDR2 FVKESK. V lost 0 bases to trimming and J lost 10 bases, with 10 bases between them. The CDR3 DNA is TGTGCCAGCAGCCAAGACTTACGCGAGGAGCAGTTCTTC. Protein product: CASSQDLREEQFF.

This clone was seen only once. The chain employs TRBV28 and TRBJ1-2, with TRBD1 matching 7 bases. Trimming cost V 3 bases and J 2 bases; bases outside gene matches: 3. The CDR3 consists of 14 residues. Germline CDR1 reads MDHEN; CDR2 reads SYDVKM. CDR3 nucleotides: TGTGCCAGCAGTTTCGGGACAGCCAACTATGGCTACACCTTC. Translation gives CASSFGTANYGYTF.

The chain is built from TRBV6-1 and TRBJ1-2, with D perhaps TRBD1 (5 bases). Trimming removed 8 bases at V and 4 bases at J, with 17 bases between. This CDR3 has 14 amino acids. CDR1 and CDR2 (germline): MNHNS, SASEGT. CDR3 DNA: TGTGCCAGCGAGTCCCAGGGCTATGGCTATGGCTACACCTTC. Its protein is CASESQGYGYGYTF.

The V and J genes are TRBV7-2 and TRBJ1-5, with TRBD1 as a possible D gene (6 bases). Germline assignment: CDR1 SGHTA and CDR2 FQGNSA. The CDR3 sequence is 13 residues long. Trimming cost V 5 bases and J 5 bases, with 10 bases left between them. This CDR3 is CASSRDNHQPQHF. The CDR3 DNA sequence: TGTGCCAGCAGCCGGGACAACCATCAGCCCCAGCATTTT. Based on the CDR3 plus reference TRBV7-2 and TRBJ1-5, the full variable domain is GAGVSQSPSNKVTEKGKDVELRCDPISGHTALYWYRQSLGQGLEFLIYFQGNSAPDKSGLPSDRFSAERTGGSVSTLTIQRTQQEDSAVYLCASSRDNHQPQHFGDGTRLSIL.

The CDR3 bases are TGTGCCAGCAGTTTAGCGGGAGTAGAGGAGACCCAGTACTTC. Its translation is CASSLAGVEETQYF. This chain joins TRBV27 and TRBJ2-5; 7 bases fit TRBD2. Trimming took 2 bases from V and 5 from J; bases not matched to a gene: 5. Germline V gene lookup returns CDR1 MNHEY and CDR2 SMNVEV (reference sequence). The CDR3 is 14 residues long.

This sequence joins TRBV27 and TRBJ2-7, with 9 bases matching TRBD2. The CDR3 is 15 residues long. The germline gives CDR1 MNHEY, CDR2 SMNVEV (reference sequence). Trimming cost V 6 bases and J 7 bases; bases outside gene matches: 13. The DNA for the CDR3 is TGTGCCAGCAGAGACCTCGGGGGCGGGAGGGCAGAGCAGTACTTC. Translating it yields CASRDLGGGRAEQYF.

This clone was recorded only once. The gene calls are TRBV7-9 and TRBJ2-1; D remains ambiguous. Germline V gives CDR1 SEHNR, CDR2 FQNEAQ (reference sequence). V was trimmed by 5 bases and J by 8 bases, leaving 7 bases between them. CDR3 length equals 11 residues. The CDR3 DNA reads TGTGCCAGCAGCCAGATCTATGAGCAGTTCTTC. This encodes CASSQIYEQFF.

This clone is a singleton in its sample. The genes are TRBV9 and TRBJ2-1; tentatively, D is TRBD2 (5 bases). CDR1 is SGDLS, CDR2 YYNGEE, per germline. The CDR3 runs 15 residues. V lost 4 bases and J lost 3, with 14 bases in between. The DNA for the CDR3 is TGTGCCAGCAGCCCCTCAGCGGACTTCTACAATGAGCAGTTCTTC. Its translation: CASSPSADFYNEQFF.

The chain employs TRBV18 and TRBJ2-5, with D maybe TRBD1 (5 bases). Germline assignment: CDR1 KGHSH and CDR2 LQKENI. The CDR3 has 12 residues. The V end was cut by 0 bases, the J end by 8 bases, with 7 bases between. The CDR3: CASSPPGDTQYF. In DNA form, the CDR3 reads TGTGCCAGCTCACCACCAGGGGATACCCAGTACTTC.